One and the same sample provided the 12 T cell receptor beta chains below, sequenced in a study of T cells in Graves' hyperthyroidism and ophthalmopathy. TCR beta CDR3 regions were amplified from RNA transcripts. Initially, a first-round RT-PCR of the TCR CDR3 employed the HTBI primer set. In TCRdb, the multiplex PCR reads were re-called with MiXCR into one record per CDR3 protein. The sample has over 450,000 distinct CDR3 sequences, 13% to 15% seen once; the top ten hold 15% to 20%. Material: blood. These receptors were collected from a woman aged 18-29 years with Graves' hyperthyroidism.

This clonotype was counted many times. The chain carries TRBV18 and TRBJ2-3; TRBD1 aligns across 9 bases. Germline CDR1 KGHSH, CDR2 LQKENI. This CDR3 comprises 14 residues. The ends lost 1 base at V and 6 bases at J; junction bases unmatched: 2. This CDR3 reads CASSPRDREDTQYF. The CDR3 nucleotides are TGTGCCAGCTCACCACGGGACAGGGAGGATACGCAGTATTTT.

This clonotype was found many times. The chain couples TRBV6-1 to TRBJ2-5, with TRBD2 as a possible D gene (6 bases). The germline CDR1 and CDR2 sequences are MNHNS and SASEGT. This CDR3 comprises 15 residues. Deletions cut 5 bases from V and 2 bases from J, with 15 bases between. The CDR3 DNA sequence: TGTGCCAGCAGTCGTTCACTAGGAGGGCAAGAGACCCAGTACTTC. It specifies CASSRSLGGQETQYF.

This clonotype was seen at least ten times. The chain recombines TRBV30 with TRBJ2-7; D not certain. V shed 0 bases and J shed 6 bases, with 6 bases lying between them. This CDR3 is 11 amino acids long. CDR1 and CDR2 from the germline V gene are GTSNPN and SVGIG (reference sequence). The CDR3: CAWSVLVEQYF. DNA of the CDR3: TGTGCCTGGAGTGTACTCGTCGAGCAGTACTTC.

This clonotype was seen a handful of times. DNA for the CDR3: TGCGCCAGCAGCCAAGGACATTTCACAGATACGCAGTATTTT. Protein: CASSQGHFTDTQYF. The chain has TRBV4-1 and TRBJ2-3; no firm D call. Germline assignment: CDR1 MGHRA and CDR2 YSYEKL. V lost 1 base, J lost 2 bases, and 7 bases lay in between. This CDR3 has 14 amino acids.

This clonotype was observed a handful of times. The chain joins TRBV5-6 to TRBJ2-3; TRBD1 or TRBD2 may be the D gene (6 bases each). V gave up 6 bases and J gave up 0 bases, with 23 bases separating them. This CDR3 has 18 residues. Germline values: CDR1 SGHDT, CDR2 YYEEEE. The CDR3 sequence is CASTEGGGAPSSTDTQYF. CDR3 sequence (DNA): TGTGCCAGCACTGAGGGGGGCGGGGCTCCAAGTAGCACAGATACGCAGTATTTT.

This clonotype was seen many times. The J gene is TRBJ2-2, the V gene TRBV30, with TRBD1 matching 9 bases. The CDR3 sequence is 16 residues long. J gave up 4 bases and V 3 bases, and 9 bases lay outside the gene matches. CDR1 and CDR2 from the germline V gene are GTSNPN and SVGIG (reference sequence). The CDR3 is CAWRVKRDRVTGELFF. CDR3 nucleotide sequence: TGTGCCTGGAGAGTAAAACGGGACAGGGTCACCGGGGAGCTGTTTTTT. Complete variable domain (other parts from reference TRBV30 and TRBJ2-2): SQTIHQWPATLVQPVGSPLSLECTVEGTSNPNLYWYRQAAGRGLQLLFYSVGIGQISSEVPQNLSASRPQDRQFILSSKKLLLSDSGFYLCAWRVKRDRVTGELFFGEGSRLTVL.

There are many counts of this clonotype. CDR3 amino acids: CASSDRDGLYTEAFF. CDR3 nucleotides: TGTGCCAGCAGCGATAGGGACGGCCTTTACACTGAAGCTTTCTTT. The chain carries TRBV2 and TRBJ1-1, with a possible D match to TRBD1 (5 bases). V was shortened by 6 bases and J by 3 bases, with 17 bases between the two germline ends. The CDR3 length is 15 residues. Germline assignment: CDR1 SNHLY and CDR2 FYNNEI. Using reference TRBV2 and TRBJ1-1 for the parts outside the CDR3, the full variable domain is EPEVTQTPSHQVTQMGQEVILRCVPISNHLYFYWYRQILGQKVEFLVSFYNNEISEKSEIFDDQFSVERPDGSNFTLKIRSTKLEDSAMYFCASSDRDGLYTEAFFGQGTRLTVV.

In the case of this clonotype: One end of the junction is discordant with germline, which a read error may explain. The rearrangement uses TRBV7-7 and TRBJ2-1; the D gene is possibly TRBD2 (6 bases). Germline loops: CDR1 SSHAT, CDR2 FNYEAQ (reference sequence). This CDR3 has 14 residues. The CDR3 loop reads CASSSSGQYNEQFF. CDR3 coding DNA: TGTGCTAGCAGCTCAAGCGGGCAGTACAATGAGCAGTTCTTC.

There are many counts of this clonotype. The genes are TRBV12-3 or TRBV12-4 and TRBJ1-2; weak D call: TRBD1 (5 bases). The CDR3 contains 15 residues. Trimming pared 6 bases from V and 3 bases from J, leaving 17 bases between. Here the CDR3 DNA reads TGTGCCAGCAGCCGTCGGGGGGGGGACTACTATGGCTACACCTTC. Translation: CASSRRGGDYYGYTF.

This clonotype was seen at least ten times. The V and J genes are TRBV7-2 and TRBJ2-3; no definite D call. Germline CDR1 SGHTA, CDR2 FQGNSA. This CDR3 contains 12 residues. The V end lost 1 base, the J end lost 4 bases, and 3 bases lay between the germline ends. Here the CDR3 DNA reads TGTGCCAGCAGCTTAGATTCAGATACGCAGTATTTT. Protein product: CASSLDSDTQYF.

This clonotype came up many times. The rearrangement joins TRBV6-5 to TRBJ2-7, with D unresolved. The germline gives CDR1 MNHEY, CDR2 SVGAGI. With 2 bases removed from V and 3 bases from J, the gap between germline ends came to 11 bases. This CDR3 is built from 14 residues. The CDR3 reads CASSYDWRSYEQYF. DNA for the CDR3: TGTGCCAGCAGTTACGATTGGCGGAGCTACGAGCAGTACTTC.

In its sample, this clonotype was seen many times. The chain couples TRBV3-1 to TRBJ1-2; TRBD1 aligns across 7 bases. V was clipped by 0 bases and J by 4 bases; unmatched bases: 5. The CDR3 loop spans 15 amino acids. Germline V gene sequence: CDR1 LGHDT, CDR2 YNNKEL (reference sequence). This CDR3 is CASSQDAGTAYGYTF. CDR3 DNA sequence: TGTGCCAGCAGCCAAGATGCAGGGACAGCCTATGGCTACACCTTC.